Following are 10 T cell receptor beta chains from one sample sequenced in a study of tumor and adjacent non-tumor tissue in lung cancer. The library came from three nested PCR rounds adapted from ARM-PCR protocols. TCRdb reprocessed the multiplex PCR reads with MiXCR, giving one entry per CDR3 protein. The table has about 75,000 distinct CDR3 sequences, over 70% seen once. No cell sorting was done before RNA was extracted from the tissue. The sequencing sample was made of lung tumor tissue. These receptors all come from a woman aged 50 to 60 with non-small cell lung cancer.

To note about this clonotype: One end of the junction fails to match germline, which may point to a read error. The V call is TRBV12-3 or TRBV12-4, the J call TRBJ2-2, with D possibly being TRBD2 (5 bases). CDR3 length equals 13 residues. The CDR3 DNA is TGTGCCAACAGTTATACCAACACCGGGGAGCTGTTCTTT. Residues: CANSYTNTGELFF.

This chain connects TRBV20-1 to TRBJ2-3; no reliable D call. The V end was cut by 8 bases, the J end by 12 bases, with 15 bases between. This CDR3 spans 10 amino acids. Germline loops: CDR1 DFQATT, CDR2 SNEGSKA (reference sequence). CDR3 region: CSPMGCTQYF. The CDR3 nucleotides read TGCAGTCCCATGGGCTGTACACAGTATTTT.

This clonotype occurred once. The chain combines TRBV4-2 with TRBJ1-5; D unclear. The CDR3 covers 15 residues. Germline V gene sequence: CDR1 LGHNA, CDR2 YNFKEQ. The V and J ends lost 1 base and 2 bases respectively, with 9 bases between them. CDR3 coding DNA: TGTGCCAGCAGCCAAGTCAAGGACTGCAATCAGCCCCAGCATTTT. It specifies CASSQVKDCNQPQHF.

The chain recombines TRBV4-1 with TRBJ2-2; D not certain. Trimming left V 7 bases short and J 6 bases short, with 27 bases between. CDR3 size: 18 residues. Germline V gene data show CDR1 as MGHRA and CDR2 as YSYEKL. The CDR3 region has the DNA TGCGCCAGCAACCTAGTGGGATCTAGTGGGATATTTGCCGGGGAGCTGTTTTTT. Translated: CASNLVGSSGIFAGELFF.

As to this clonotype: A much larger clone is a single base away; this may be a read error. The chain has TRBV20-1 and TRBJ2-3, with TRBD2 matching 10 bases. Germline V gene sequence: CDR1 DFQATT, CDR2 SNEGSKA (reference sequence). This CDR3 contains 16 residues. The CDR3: CSARSLAGASTDMQYF. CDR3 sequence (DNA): TGCAGTGCTAGGTCCCTAGCGGGAGCTAGCACAGATATGCAGTATTTT.

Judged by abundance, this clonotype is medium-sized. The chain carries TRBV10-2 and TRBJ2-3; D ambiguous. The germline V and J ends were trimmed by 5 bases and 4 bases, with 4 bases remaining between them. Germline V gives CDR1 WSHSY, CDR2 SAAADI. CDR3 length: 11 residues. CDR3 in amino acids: CASSSADTQYF. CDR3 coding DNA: TGCGCCAGCAGTAGCGCAGATACGCAGTATTTT.

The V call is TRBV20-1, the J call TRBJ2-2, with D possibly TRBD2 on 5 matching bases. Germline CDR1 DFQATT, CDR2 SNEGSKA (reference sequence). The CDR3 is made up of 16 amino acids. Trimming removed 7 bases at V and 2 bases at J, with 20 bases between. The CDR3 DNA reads TGCAGTGTCCCGAGGAGGAGCGGTAGTAACACCGGGGAGCTGTTTTTT. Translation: CSVPRRSGSNTGELFF.

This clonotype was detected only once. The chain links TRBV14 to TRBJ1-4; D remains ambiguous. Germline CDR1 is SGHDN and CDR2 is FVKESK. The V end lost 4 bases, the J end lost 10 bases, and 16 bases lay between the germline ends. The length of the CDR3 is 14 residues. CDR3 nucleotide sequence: TGTGCCAGCAGCCTAGACCGCGCAGAGCGAAAACTGTTTTTT. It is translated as CASSLDRAERKLFF. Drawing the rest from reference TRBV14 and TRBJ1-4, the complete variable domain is EAGVTQFPSHSVIEKGQTVTLRCDPISGHDNLYWYRRVMGKEIKFLLHFVKESKQDESGMPNNRFLAERTGGTYSTLKVQPAELEDSGVYFCASSLDRAERKLFFGSGTQLSVL.

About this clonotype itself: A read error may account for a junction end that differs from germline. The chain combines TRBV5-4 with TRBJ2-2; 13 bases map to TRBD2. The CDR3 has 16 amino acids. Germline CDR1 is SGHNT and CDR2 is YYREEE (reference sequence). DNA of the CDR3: TGTGCCAGCAGCAGGACTAGCGGGAGTCGGAGCAGGGAGCTGCTTTTT. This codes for CASSRTSGSRSRELLF.

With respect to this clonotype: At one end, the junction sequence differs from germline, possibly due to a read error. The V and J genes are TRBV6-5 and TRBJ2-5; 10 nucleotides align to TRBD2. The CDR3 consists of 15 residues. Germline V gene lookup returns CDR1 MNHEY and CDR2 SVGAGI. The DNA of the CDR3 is TGTGTCAGCAGGTCATCCGGGACTAGCGTAGAGACCCAGTACTTC. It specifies CVSRSSGTSVETQYF.